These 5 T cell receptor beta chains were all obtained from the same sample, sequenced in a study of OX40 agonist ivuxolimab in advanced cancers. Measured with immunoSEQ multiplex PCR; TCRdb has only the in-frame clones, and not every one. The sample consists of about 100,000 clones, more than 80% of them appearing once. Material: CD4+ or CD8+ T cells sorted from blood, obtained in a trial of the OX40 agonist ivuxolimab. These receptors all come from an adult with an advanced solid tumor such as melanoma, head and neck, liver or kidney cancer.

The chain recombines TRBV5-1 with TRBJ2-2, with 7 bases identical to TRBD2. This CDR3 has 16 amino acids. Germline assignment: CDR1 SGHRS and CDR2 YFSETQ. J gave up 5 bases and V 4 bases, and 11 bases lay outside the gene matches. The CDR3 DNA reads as TGCGCCAGCAGCCGGGAGGACAATCCGGGGACCGGGGAGCTGTTTTTT. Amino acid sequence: CASSREDNPGTGELFF. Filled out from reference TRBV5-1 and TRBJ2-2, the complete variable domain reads KAGVTQTPRYLIKTRGQQVTLSCSPISGHRSVSWYQQTPGQGLQFLFEYFSETQRNKGNFPGRFSGRQFSNSRSEMNVSTLELGDSALYLCASSREDNPGTGELFFGEGSRLTVL.

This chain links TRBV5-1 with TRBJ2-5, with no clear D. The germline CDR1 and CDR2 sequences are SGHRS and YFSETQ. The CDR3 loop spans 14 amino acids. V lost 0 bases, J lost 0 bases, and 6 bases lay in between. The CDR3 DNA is TGCGCCAGCAGCTTGGTCCGGGACCAAGAGACCCAGTACTTC. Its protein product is CASSLVRDQETQYF.

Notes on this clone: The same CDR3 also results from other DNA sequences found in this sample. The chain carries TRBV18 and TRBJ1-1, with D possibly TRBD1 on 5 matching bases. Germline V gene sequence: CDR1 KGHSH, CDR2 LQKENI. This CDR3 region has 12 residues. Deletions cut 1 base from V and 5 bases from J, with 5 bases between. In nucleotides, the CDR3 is TGTGCCAGCTCACCACAGGGGACTGAAGCTTTCTTT. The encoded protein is CASSPQGTEAFF.

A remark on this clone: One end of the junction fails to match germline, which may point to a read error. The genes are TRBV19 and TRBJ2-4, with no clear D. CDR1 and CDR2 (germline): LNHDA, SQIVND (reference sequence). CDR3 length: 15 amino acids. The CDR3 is CASSVEPAAKNIQYF. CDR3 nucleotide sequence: TGTGCCAGTAGTGTAGAGCCCGCAGCCAAAAACATTCAGTACTTC.

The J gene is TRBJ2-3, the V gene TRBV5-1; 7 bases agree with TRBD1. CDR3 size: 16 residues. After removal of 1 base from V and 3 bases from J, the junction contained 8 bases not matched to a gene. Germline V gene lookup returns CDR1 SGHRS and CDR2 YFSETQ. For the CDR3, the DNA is TGCGCCAGCAGCTTGAGGTTGGCAGGGGGAACAGATACGCAGTATTTT. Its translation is CASSLRLAGGTDTQYF.